What follows are 19 T cell receptor beta chains derived from one specimen sequenced in a study of blood T cell repertoires in COVID-19. Assay: immunoSEQ multiplex PCR; the TCRdb copy retains only in-frame clones and omits some. The sample records about 90,000 clones, roughly nine tenths being singletons. Sequences were obtained from peripheral blood. Receptors were obtained from a human donor with active COVID-19. The donor label of this sample is uncertain.

The rearrangement uses TRBV7-2 and TRBJ2-5; D may be TRBD1 (5 bases). This CDR3 is 13 amino acids long. V shed 2 bases and J shed 5 bases, with 9 bases lying between them. Germline CDR1 SGHTA, CDR2 FQGNSA. The CDR3 bases are TGTGCCAGCAGCTTAAAGAACAGGGAGACCCAGTACTTC. Translated, it gives CASSLKNRETQYF.

This chain uses TRBV11-2 with TRBJ1-2; D may be TRBD1 (5 bases). Trimming removed 4 bases at V and 2 bases at J, with 5 bases between. In germline, CDR1 is SGHAT, CDR2 FQNNGV. CDR3 length equals 12 residues. The CDR3 coding sequence is TGTGCCAGCAGCTCAGGGAACTATGGCTACACCTTC. Protein sequence: CASSSGNYGYTF.

V is TRBV9 and J is TRBJ1-5; tentative D call: TRBD1 (5 bases). This CDR3 comprises 13 residues. Per the germline V gene, CDR1 is SGDLS and CDR2 is YYNGEE. V shed 0 bases and J shed 5 bases, with 6 bases lying between them. CDR3: CASSVEGDQPQHF. CDR3 nucleotides: TGTGCCAGCAGCGTAGAAGGGGATCAGCCCCAGCATTTT. Full variable domain (outside the CDR3, taken from reference TRBV9 and TRBJ1-5): DSGVTQTPKHLITATGQRVTLRCSPRSGDLSVYWYQQSLDQGLQFLIQYYNGEERAKGNILERFSAQQFPDLHSELNLSSLELGDSALYFCASSVEGDQPQHFGDGTRLSIL.

This rearrangement joins TRBV27 to TRBJ1-2; 7 nucleotides match TRBD1. CDR1 and CDR2 (germline): MNHEY, SMNVEV (reference sequence). The trim removed 4 bases at V and 4 bases at J, leaving 9 bases unmatched. The CDR3 runs 15 residues. CDR3 amino acids: CASSSTLQGSYGYTF. The CDR3 DNA follows: TGTGCCAGCAGTTCGACCCTACAGGGGAGCTATGGCTACACCTTC.

The rearrangement uses TRBV7-3 and TRBJ2-3; D call uncertain. CDR1 and CDR2 (germline): SGHTA, FQGTGA. The V and J ends lost 2 bases and 2 bases respectively, with 5 bases between them. The CDR3 has 13 amino acids. The DNA of the CDR3 is TGTGCCAGCAGCTTAGAGGACACAGATACGCAGTATTTT. Its translation: CASSLEDTDTQYF.

The gene calls are TRBV3-1 (or the pseudogene TRBV3-2) and TRBJ2-2; D is unresolved. The CDR3 is 12 residues long. Germline V gives CDR1 LGHDT, CDR2 YNNKEL (reference sequence). V was trimmed by 4 bases and J by 9 bases, leaving 9 bases between them. In DNA, the CDR3 is TGTGCCAGCAGCCCTACCTCGTGGGAGCTGTTTTTT. This codes for CASSPTSWELFF.

This clone was seen once. This chain links TRBV27 with TRBJ2-3, with D maybe TRBD1 (6 bases). The CDR3 is 14 amino acids. CDR1 MNHEY and CDR2 SMNVEV come from the germline V gene (reference sequence). V was cut by 5 bases and J by 0 bases, with 9 bases left in between. The CDR3 reads CASSLDRSTDTQYF. CDR3 DNA sequence: TGTGCCAGCAGTCTGGACAGAAGCACAGATACGCAGTATTTT.

V usage is TRBV6-4 and J usage is TRBJ2-3; 10 bases are shared with TRBD1. There are 14 residues in the CDR3. V trimming: 2 bases; J trimming: 9 bases; junction bases outside the gene matches: 5. Germline assignment: CDR1 MRHNA and CDR2 SNTAGT. CDR3 DNA sequence: TGTGCCAGCAGTGACAGGACAGGGGGGCAAACGCAGTATTTT. This translates into CASSDRTGGQTQYF.

This sequence joins TRBV6-1 and TRBJ2-6; D may be TRBD2 (6 bases). CDR3 size: 17 residues. V lost 7 bases, J lost 0 bases, and 16 bases lay in between. Germline-derived CDR1 and CDR2 are MNHNS and SASEGT. The CDR3 DNA follows: TGTGCCAGCAATGAGTTGGCGGGGAACTCTGGGGCCAACGTCCTGACTTTC. This codes for CASNELAGNSGANVLTF.

This clone has only one observation. The genes are TRBV9 and TRBJ1-5; D is unclear. Trimming removed 0 bases from V and 3 bases from J, with 10 bases in between. CDR3 size: 15 residues. CDR1 is SGDLS and CDR2 is YYNGEE in the germline V gene. CDR3 residues: CASSVGSGSNQPQHF. The CDR3 coding sequence is TGTGCCAGCAGCGTAGGGTCGGGATCCAATCAGCCCCAGCATTTT.

This clone was counted between two and nine times. Written as DNA, the CDR3 is TGTGCCAGTAGTATACTGGGCTCAAAAAGCAATCAGCCCCAGCATTTT. It is translated as CASSILGSKSNQPQHF. The chain combines TRBV19 with TRBJ1-5; unclear D gene. This CDR3 comprises 16 residues. Trimming took 2 bases from V and 1 from J, leaving 12 bases between them. Germline V CDR1 and CDR2: LNHDA, SQIVND (reference sequence).

The rearrangement uses TRBV5-4 and TRBJ2-7, with 8 nucleotides matching TRBD1. The CDR3 totals 14 residues. Looked up from germline, CDR1 is SGHNT and CDR2 is YYREEE (reference sequence). The junction had 6 bases not matched to a gene; V was cut back by 4 bases and J by 3 bases. The CDR3 DNA reads TGTGCCAGCAGCATACAGGGGGGCGACTACGAGCAGTACTTC. Protein sequence: CASSIQGGDYEQYF.

The chain combines TRBV5-1 with TRBJ2-1, with 13 nucleotides matching TRBD2. The CDR3 has 22 residues. Per the germline V gene, CDR1 is SGHRS and CDR2 is YFSETQ. After removal of 4 bases from V and 7 bases from J, the junction contained 26 bases not matched to a gene. This CDR3 reads CASSRILRTSGGSFVPLNEQFF. CDR3 DNA: TGCGCCAGCAGCCGGATCCTACGGACTAGCGGGGGAAGTTTCGTCCCTCTTAATGAGCAGTTCTTC. The full variable domain, its missing parts supplied by reference TRBV5-1 and TRBJ2-1, is KAGVTQTPRYLIKTRGQQVTLSCSPISGHRSVSWYQQTPGQGLQFLFEYFSETQRNKGNFPGRFSGRQFSNSRSEMNVSTLELGDSALYLCASSRILRTSGGSFVPLNEQFFGPGTRLTVL.

V usage is TRBV3-1 (or the pseudogene TRBV3-2) and J usage is TRBJ1-5, with D uncertain. V dropped 0 bases and J dropped 5 bases, with 2 bases sitting between them. The CDR3 is 12 residues long. The germline V gene encodes CDR1 LGHDT and CDR2 YNNKEL (reference sequence). CDR3 sequence reads: CASSQDDQPQHF. The CDR3 DNA reads TGTGCCAGCAGCCAAGACGATCAGCCCCAGCATTTT.

V is TRBV9 and J is TRBJ1-4, with 7 bases aligning to TRBD1. From germline, CDR1 is SGDLS and CDR2 YYNGEE. The ends lost 3 bases at V and 7 bases at J; junction bases unmatched: 3. The CDR3 covers 13 residues. The CDR3 coding sequence is TGTGCCAGCAGCGACAGGGGCGCTGAAAAACTGTTTTTT. Translating it yields CASSDRGAEKLFF.

The chain joins TRBV9 to TRBJ2-2; TRBD2 aligns across 14 bases. This CDR3 is built from 19 residues. The V segment lost 4 bases and the J segment 1 base; nucleotides outside the gene matches: 9. CDR1 is SGDLS, CDR2 YYNGEE, per germline. The CDR3 DNA follows: TGTGCCAGCAGCCCATTTCTTGGACTAGCGGGGGGGAACACCGGGGAGCTGTTTTTT. It specifies CASSPFLGLAGGNTGELFF. Variable domain in full (rest from reference TRBV9 and TRBJ2-2): DSGVTQTPKHLITATGQRVTLRCSPRSGDLSVYWYQQSLDQGLQFLIQYYNGEERAKGNILERFSAQQFPDLHSELNLSSLELGDSALYFCASSPFLGLAGGNTGELFFGEGSRLTVL.

The rearrangement links TRBV19 to TRBJ2-3; TRBD2 matches at 7 bases. Germline values: CDR1 LNHDA, CDR2 SQIVND (reference sequence). V was pared by 6 bases and J by 6 bases, with 12 bases of the junction left unmatched. The CDR3 is 15 amino acids. The CDR3 DNA is TGTGCCAGTAGCGGAGGGGAAGCGGGGAGGGATACGCAGTATTTT. It is translated as CASSGGEAGRDTQYF.

The chain uses TRBV14 and TRBJ1-2; D is uncertain. Between the trimmed V and J ends, which lost 0 bases and 1 base, there was a span of 12 bases. This CDR3 has 16 residues. In germline, CDR1 is SGHDN, CDR2 FVKESK. For the CDR3, the DNA is TGTGCCAGCAGCCAAGAAGTATATCGGGGTAACTATGGCTACACCTTC. Residues: CASSQEVYRGNYGYTF.

This clone was observed once. The chain links TRBV6-5 to TRBJ2-5; D may be TRBD2 (5 bases). The CDR3 is 14 amino acids. CDR1 MNHEY and CDR2 SVGAGI come from the germline V gene. V lost 5 bases and J 9 bases, leaving 19 bases between the germline ends. CDR3 coding DNA: TGTGCCAGCAGTCAACTACGGGGAGTTTCAGCCCAGTACTTC. Protein product: CASSQLRGVSAQYF.